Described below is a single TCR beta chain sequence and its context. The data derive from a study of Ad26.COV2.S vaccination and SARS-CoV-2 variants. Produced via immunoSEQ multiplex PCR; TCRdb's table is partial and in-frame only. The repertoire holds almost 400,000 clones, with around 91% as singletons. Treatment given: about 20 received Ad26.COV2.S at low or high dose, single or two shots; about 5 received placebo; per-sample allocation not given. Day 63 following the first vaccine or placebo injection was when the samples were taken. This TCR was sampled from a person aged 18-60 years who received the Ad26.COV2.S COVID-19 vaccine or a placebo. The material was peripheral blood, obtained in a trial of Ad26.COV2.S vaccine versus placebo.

DNA of the CDR3: TGTGCCAGCGGGTTACCAGGGTCCTATAATTCACCCCTCCACTTT. This codes for CASGLPGSYNSPLHF. The chain joins TRBV28 to TRBJ1-6, with D possibly matching TRBD1 (5 bases). This CDR3 has 15 amino acids. Germline V CDR1 and CDR2: MDHEN, SYDVKM. V gave up 8 bases and J gave up 1 base, with 12 bases separating them. Full variable domain (rest looked up from reference TRBV28 and TRBJ1-6): DVKVTQSSRYLVKRTGEKVFLECVQDMDHENMFWYRQDPGLGLRLIYFSYDVKMKEKGDIPEGYSVSREKKERFSLILESASTNQTSMYLCASGLPGSYNSPLHFGNGTRLTVT.